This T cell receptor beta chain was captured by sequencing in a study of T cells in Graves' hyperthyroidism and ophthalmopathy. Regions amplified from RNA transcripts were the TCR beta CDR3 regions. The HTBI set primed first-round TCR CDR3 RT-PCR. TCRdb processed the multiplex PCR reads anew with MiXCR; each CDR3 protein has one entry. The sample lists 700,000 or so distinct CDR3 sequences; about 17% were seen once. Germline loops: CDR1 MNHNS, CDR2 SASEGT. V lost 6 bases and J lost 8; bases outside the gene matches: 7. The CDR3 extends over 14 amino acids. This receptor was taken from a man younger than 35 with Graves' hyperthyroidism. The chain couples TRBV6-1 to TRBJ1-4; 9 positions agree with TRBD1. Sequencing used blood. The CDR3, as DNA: TGTGCCAGCAGGACGGACAGGGGAGGGGAAAAACTGTTTTTT. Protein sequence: CASRTDRGGEKLFF.